Sequencing of this TCR beta chain was carried out in a study of T cell responses to AZD1222 COVID-19 vaccine. The study, taken as a whole, reports: The study found vaccine-associated CD4 TCRs spanning spike, dominant at 160-218 and 743-854. Two AZD1222 doses significantly raised spike-specific TCR breadth and depth over controls. Of spike-specific TCRs, nearly half reportedly target regions left unmutated in variants.

This table comes from immunoSEQ multiplex PCR, and its TCRdb copy is limited to in-frame clones, with some not included. The sample consists of 75,000 to 100,000 clones, around 89% of them appearing once. As concerns this clone: Antigen unknown.

The CDR3 spans 14 residues. V gave up 1 base and J gave up 7 bases, with 14 bases separating them. Germline loops: CDR1 MGHRA, CDR2 YSYEKL. This rearrangement joins TRBV4-1 to TRBJ2-7; D is uncertain. Here the sequenced sample was peripheral blood, taken on day 0 of AZD1222 vaccination. The receptor was derived from an adult in good health. CDR3 protein: CASSQVSQAQEQYF. In nucleotides, the CDR3 is TGCGCCAGCAGCCAAGTGTCGCAGGCCCAGGAGCAGTACTTC.